This T cell receptor (beta chain) emerged from a study of T cells expressing NK-cell markers. TCRdb processed the 5' RACE reads again and assigns one entry to each CDR3 protein, with no DNA. This specimen shows over 150,000 distinct CDR3 sequences; the ten leading clones hold 20%. CDR1 MNHEY and CDR2 SVGAGI come from the germline V gene. The CDR3 has 16 residues. The receptor's source is a man aged 18 to 69 in good health. What was sequenced was blood T cells: a sorted CD56 or NKG2C T cell subset, CD4+ or CD8+ T cells, or bulk PBMC T cells (not recorded which). The chain links TRBV6-5 to TRBJ2-1; TCRdb's D gene call, TRBD1, goes unchecked for lack of DNA. The CDR3 spells CASSNNRGFTYNEQFF.